Below are 28 T cell receptor beta chains sequenced from a single sample in a study of blood T cell repertoires in COVID-19. The repertoire was sequenced with immunoSEQ multiplex PCR; TCRdb's copy has only in-frame clones and lacks some. The sample has tens of thousands of clones, about 86% seen once. Material for sequencing was peripheral blood. These receptors were obtained from a man aged 80 or over with acute or convalescent COVID-19.

In its sample, this clone was seen a few times. V and J are TRBV28 and TRBJ1-1; no firm D call. Trimming left V 6 bases short and J 2 bases short, with 4 bases between. The CDR3 is made up of 11 amino acids. CDR1 and CDR2 from the germline V gene are MDHEN and SYDVKM. Here the CDR3 reads CASRSNTEAFF. The CDR3, as DNA: TGTGCCAGCAGATCTAACACTGAAGCTTTCTTT.

The J gene is TRBJ2-7, the V gene TRBV6-5, with D possibly being TRBD2 (5 bases). Deletions cut 6 bases from V and 3 bases from J, with 15 bases between. CDR1 and CDR2 (germline): MNHEY, SVGAGI. The length of the CDR3 is 14 residues. The CDR3 nucleotides read TGTGCCAGCAGCTCCCGAGGAGGTTTCTACGAGCAGTACTTC. It specifies CASSSRGGFYEQYF.

V and J are TRBV30 and TRBJ1-2, with 7 bases matching TRBD1. CDR1 and CDR2 from the germline V gene are GTSNPN and SVGIG (reference sequence). The V segment lost 1 base and the J segment 7 bases; nucleotides outside the gene matches: 12. This CDR3 has 15 residues. The CDR3 reads CAWSEDRASFGGYTF. DNA for the CDR3: TGTGCCTGGAGTGAAGACAGGGCAAGCTTCGGTGGCTACACCTTC.

The rearrangement joins TRBV25-1 to TRBJ2-2; 9 nucleotides agree with TRBD2. The ends lost 5 bases at V and 5 bases at J; junction bases unmatched: 9. The germline V gene has CDR1 MGHDK and CDR2 SYGVNS. This CDR3 is built from 16 residues. CDR3 sequence reads: CASSRSSGSLTGELFF. The CDR3 DNA reads TGTGCCAGCAGTAGGAGTAGCGGGAGTCTGACCGGGGAGCTGTTTTTT.

A few counts support this clone. The chain is built from TRBV7-2 and TRBJ1-1; D is uncertain. Germline CDR1 SGHTA, CDR2 FQGNSA. The CDR3 is made up of 14 amino acids. V was trimmed by 1 base and J by 3 bases, leaving 9 bases between them. The CDR3 spells CASSLDRRDTEAFF. Here the CDR3 DNA reads TGTGCCAGCAGCTTAGATCGGCGGGACACTGAAGCTTTCTTT.

This clone was seen only a few times. The chain recombines TRBV7-8 with TRBJ2-7; D might be TRBD1 (7 bases). V lost 4 bases, J lost 4 bases, and 23 bases lay in between. This CDR3 comprises 17 residues. Germline V gene sequence: CDR1 SGHVS, CDR2 FQNEAQ. The CDR3 DNA is TGTGCCAGCAGCTCGGGGGTCAACAGGGGACTCTCTTACGAGCAGTACTTC. It yields the protein CASSSGVNRGLSYEQYF. The whole variable domain, remainder taken from reference TRBV7-8 and TRBJ2-7, is GAGVSQSPRYKVAKRGQDVALRCDPISGHVSLFWYQQALGQGPEFLTYFQNEAQLDKSGLPSDRFFAERPEGSVSTLKIQRTQQEDSAVYLCASSSGVNRGLSYEQYFGPGTRLTVT.

The chain employs TRBV18 and TRBJ2-7, with TRBD2 as a possible D gene (6 bases). Trimming removed 5 bases from V and 0 bases from J, with 11 bases in between. This CDR3 contains 14 residues. Germline V gives CDR1 KGHSH, CDR2 LQKENI. Here the CDR3 reads CASSEGLHSYEQYF. CDR3 in DNA: TGTGCCAGCTCAGAGGGACTCCACTCCTACGAGCAGTACTTC. The whole variable domain, remainder taken from reference TRBV18 and TRBJ2-7, is NAGVMQNPRHLVRRRGQEARLRCSPMKGHSHVYWYRQLPEEGLKFMVYLQKENIIDESGMPKERFSAEFPKEGPSILRIQQVVRGDSAAYFCASSEGLHSYEQYFGPGTRLTVT.

This rearrangement joins TRBV12-3 or TRBV12-4 to TRBJ1-1; possibly TRBD1 for D (5 bases). Trimming took off 7 bases at V and 0 bases at J, with 9 bases between the two ends. This CDR3 spans 13 amino acids. CDR3 nucleotides: TGTGCCAGCATGGAGGGGCTGAACACTGAAGCTTTCTTT. It is translated as CASMEGLNTEAFF.

The chain joins TRBV13 to TRBJ1-1; 7 bases agree with TRBD1. V gave up 4 bases and J gave up 0 bases; unmatched junction bases: 8. The CDR3 has 16 amino acids. Germline loops: CDR1 PRHDT, CDR2 FYEKMQ (reference sequence). CDR3 residues: CASSSGTVSVNTEAFF. The CDR3 DNA is TGTGCCAGCAGCTCCGGGACAGTCTCGGTGAACACTGAAGCTTTCTTT.

The chain joins TRBV25-1 to TRBJ2-7; D perhaps matches TRBD2 (5 bases). Trimming pared 10 bases from V and 5 bases from J, leaving 15 bases between. The CDR3 spans 12 residues. CDR1 and CDR2 (germline): MGHDK, SYGVNS. CDR3 amino acids: CATKSRGNEQYF. Here the CDR3 DNA reads TGTGCCACCAAAAGCCGGGGAAACGAGCAGTACTTC.

The chain links TRBV5-1 to TRBJ1-1; TRBD1 aligns across 9 bases. The CDR3 totals 13 residues. Germline values: CDR1 SGHRS, CDR2 YFSETQ. Trimming at V came to 0 bases and at J to 11 bases, leaving 5 bases not matched to a gene. DNA for the CDR3: TGCGCCAGCAGCTTGGGGACAGGGGAAGGGGCTTTCTTT. Protein sequence: CASSLGTGEGAFF.

The chain couples TRBV6-6 to TRBJ2-1; 7 bases line up with TRBD2. Germline V CDR1 and CDR2: MNHNY, SVGAGI (reference sequence). The junction had 6 bases not matched to a gene; V was cut back by 4 bases and J by 3 bases. The CDR3 is 15 residues long. Here the CDR3 reads CASSSHGDYYNEQFF. The CDR3 coding sequence is TGTGCCAGCAGTTCACATGGGGACTACTACAATGAGCAGTTCTTC.

The chain joins TRBV28 to TRBJ1-5; 8 nucleotides line up with TRBD1. V trimming: 6 bases; J trimming: 0 bases; junction bases outside the gene matches: 7. The CDR3 runs 16 residues. Germline V CDR1 and CDR2: MDHEN, SYDVKM. The CDR3 bases are TGTGCCAGCAGACCGGGACAGGTCTATAGCAATCAGCCCCAGCATTTT. Amino acid sequence: CASRPGQVYSNQPQHF.

The rearrangement uses TRBV5-5 and TRBJ1-1; D call uncertain. The CDR3 contains 13 residues. The germline gives CDR1 SGHKS, CDR2 YYEKEE (reference sequence). Trimming left V 0 bases short and J 3 bases short, with 6 bases between. The CDR3 loop is CASSLVVDTEAFF. Written as DNA, the CDR3 is TGTGCCAGCAGCTTGGTAGTAGACACTGAAGCTTTCTTT.

The CDR3 region is CASSRTSGNTGELFF. As DNA, the CDR3 is TGTGCCAGCAGTCGGACTAGCGGCAACACCGGGGAGCTGTTTTTT. The rearrangement links TRBV28 to TRBJ2-2, with 10 bases lining up with TRBD2. The CDR3 has 15 amino acids. Trimming at V came to 5 bases and at J to 2 bases, leaving 2 bases not matched to a gene. Germline V gene data show CDR1 as MDHEN and CDR2 as SYDVKM.

The chain is built from TRBV6-1 and TRBJ2-7, with D possibly being TRBD2 (5 bases). CDR1 is MNHNS, CDR2 SASEGT, per germline. The CDR3 runs 14 residues. With 2 bases removed from V and 7 bases from J, the gap between germline ends came to 15 bases. This chain's CDR3 is CASSESGTVGEQYF. The CDR3, as DNA: TGTGCCAGCAGTGAAAGCGGCACGGTTGGGGAGCAGTACTTC.

This clone has more than one count but fewer than ten. The J gene is TRBJ2-2, the V gene TRBV28; the D is unclear. Trimming shortened V by 7 bases and J by 3 bases, and 6 bases separated the two germline ends. Looked up from germline, CDR1 is MDHEN and CDR2 is SYDVKM. CDR3 length: 12 residues. Here the CDR3 DNA reads TGTGCCAGCATTAAATACACCGGGGAGCTGTTTTTT. Protein: CASIKYTGELFF.

The rearrangement joins TRBV6-5 to TRBJ1-2, with a weak D call TRBD1 (5 bases). The V end lost 6 bases, the J end lost 5 bases, and 13 bases lay between the germline ends. Germline V CDR1 and CDR2: MNHEY, SVGAGI. CDR3 length: 13 residues. CDR3 nucleotide sequence: TGTGCCAGCAGAGACAGAACAATATATGGCTACACCTTC. Its protein product is CASRDRTIYGYTF.

This sequence joins TRBV6-2 or TRBV6-3 and TRBJ1-2; 10 bases are shared with TRBD1. The CDR3 has 13 amino acids. The germline V gene has CDR1 MNHEY and CDR2 SVGEGT. The J segment lost 7 bases and the V segment lost 6 bases, leaving 5 bases of the junction unmatched. For the CDR3, the DNA is TGTGCCAGCAGCTCCGGGACAGGGGTTGGCTACACCTTC. Its translation is CASSSGTGVGYTF.

The CDR3 is CASSSQGLSYF. The DNA of the CDR3 is TGTGCCAGCAGCTCCCAGGGGTTAAGTTACTTC. The chain uses TRBV7-9 and TRBJ2-4; D possibly corresponds to TRBD1 (6 bases). This CDR3 is built from 11 residues. V was pared by 4 bases and J by 16 bases, with 14 bases between. From germline, CDR1 is SEHNR and CDR2 FQNEAQ (reference sequence).

V and J are TRBV28 and TRBJ2-7, with 7 positions matching TRBD1. Germline values: CDR1 MDHEN, CDR2 SYDVKM. J lost 4 bases, V lost 3 bases, and 9 bases had no gene match. CDR3 length: 15 amino acids. DNA for the CDR3: TGTGCCAGCAGTTTCCAGGGGACAGAAGATTACGAGCAGTACTTC. It translates to CASSFQGTEDYEQYF.

This chain uses TRBV2 with TRBJ2-2, with 10 bases aligning to TRBD1. The CDR3 has 14 amino acids. Trimming cost V 6 bases and J 3 bases; bases outside gene matches: 1. Germline V CDR1 and CDR2: SNHLY, FYNNEI. CDR3 sequence: CASSGTGDTGELFF. CDR3 coding DNA: TGTGCCAGCAGCGGGACAGGGGACACCGGGGAGCTGTTTTTT.

The chain joins TRBV18 to TRBJ1-3; D is uncertain. The V and J ends lost 2 bases and 1 base respectively, with 12 bases between them. The CDR3 length is 16 residues. Per germline, CDR1 KGHSH and CDR2 LQKENI. This CDR3 is CASSPGLAVSGNTIYF. For the CDR3, the DNA is TGTGCCAGCTCACCAGGTTTGGCCGTATCTGGAAACACCATATATTTT. Using reference TRBV18 and TRBJ1-3 for the parts outside the CDR3, the full variable domain is NAGVMQNPRHLVRRRGQEARLRCSPMKGHSHVYWYRQLPEEGLKFMVYLQKENIIDESGMPKERFSAEFPKEGPSILRIQQVVRGDSAAYFCASSPGLAVSGNTIYFGEGSWLTVV.

This clone was seen only a few times. J is TRBJ2-1 and V is TRBV9, with D maybe TRBD2 (5 bases). CDR1 and CDR2 (germline): SGDLS, YYNGEE. CDR3 length: 16 amino acids. V lost 4 bases and J 0 bases, leaving 14 bases between the germline ends. DNA of the CDR3: TGTGCCAGCAGCTACGGACTGGAAAGCTCCTACAATGAGCAGTTCTTC. Its protein product is CASSYGLESSYNEQFF.

This rearrangement joins TRBV7-2 to TRBJ2-3; 8 bases fit TRBD2. Germline CDR1 SGHTA, CDR2 FQGNSA. Trimming at V came to 5 bases and at J to 5 bases, leaving 6 bases not matched to a gene. This CDR3 is built from 14 residues. In DNA, the CDR3 is TGTGCCAGCAGCGCCCTAGCGGGTAGAGATACGCAGTATTTT. It codes for CASSALAGRDTQYF.

The chain has TRBV25-1 and TRBJ2-4, with TRBD2 matching over 7 bases. CDR1 and CDR2 from the germline V gene are MGHDK and SYGVNS. The CDR3 spans 16 residues. Trimming removed 3 bases from V and 1 base from J; junction bases left unmatched: 6. The CDR3 DNA sequence: TGTGCCAGCAGTGATCCAAGCGGGAATGCCAAAAACATTCAGTACTTC. This sequence encodes CASSDPSGNAKNIQYF.

This chain connects TRBV3-1 (or the pseudogene TRBV3-2) to TRBJ2-7, with D maybe TRBD1 (6 bases). From germline, CDR1 is LGHDT and CDR2 YNNKEL (reference sequence). The CDR3 totals 14 residues. Trimming removed 4 bases from V and 2 bases from J, with 12 bases in between. The CDR3 is CASSRGQSTYEQYF. CDR3 DNA sequence: TGTGCCAGCAGCCGGGGACAATCTACCTACGAGCAGTACTTC.

This chain connects TRBV19 to TRBJ2-7; D perhaps matches TRBD1 (6 bases). The CDR3 runs 14 residues. V shed 7 bases and J shed 0 bases, with 13 bases lying between them. Germline values: CDR1 LNHDA, CDR2 SQIVND (reference sequence). CDR3 loop: CASTRGTSSYEQYF. CDR3 in DNA: TGTGCCAGTACGAGGGGGACAAGCTCCTACGAGCAGTACTTC.